This TCR beta chain was captured by sequencing in a study of cytomegalovirus exposure and HLA in healthy donors. For the study at large: From donors who were HLA-typed, an early data release held 80 million to 95 million unique TCRs.

Overall study results and limits: Several of the most significant clusters appeared, in a later analysis, to be linked to common viral pathogens. Donors belonging to an Asian-associated ancestry cluster reportedly showed fewer N-insertions in productive TCRs than the roughly 670-donor mean, according to what a later analysis found. Per published reports, the classifier diagnosed cytomegalovirus status with high specificity and sensitivity.

Details on this clone: Its antigen is as yet unknown.

It was with 60 Vbeta and 13 Jbeta primers that the PCR ran. TCRdb keeps only in-frame clones here, not all; method: immunoSEQ multiplex PCR. In the table there are approximately 70,000 clones, roughly 79% of which are singletons. This CDR3 has 15 residues. Trimming removed 2 bases at V and 4 bases at J, with 14 bases between. From germline, CDR1 is MNHNY and CDR2 SVGAGI (reference sequence). The sequence was obtained from a man aged 45-65 years in good health and CMV-seronegative. The sequenced material came from PBMCs. The chain uses TRBV6-6 and TRBJ1-2; D is unresolved. CDR3 DNA sequence: TGTGCCAGCAGTTACCGGTTTGACGCTAGCTATGGCTACACCTTC. Residues: CASSYRFDASYGYTF.